This TCR beta chain was found in a study of shared clonotypes between healthy human individuals. With respect to this clone: What it recognizes is unknown.

Study outcomes and limitations: Rarefaction showed sorted-subset sequencing was incomplete despite large depth. Generation probabilities were higher for clonotypes shared across all four sorted-subset donors than for unshared ones. A handful of donors showed sharing of about 4.7% of naive CD4 clonotypes.

Clones were sequenced by immunoSEQ multiplex PCR, and TCRdb holds only the in-frame ones, with some missing. The sample carries about 590,000 clones, around 95% recorded once. The naive CD8 fraction comprised CD45RO-negative cells positively selected for CCR7 and excluded terminally differentiated effector memory CD45RA+ cells. The germline V and J ends were trimmed by 7 bases and 5 bases, with 10 bases remaining between them. Germline-derived CDR1 and CDR2 are SGHTS and YDEGEE. CDR3 length: 11 amino acids. The origin of this receptor is a woman between 25 and 40 years old in good health. The material sequenced was naive CD8+ T cells sorted from blood. The chain employs TRBV5-8 and TRBJ2-7; D is undetermined. The CDR3 reads CASAIFNEQYF. The CDR3 DNA reads TGTGCCAGCGCCATCTTTAACGAGCAGTACTTC.